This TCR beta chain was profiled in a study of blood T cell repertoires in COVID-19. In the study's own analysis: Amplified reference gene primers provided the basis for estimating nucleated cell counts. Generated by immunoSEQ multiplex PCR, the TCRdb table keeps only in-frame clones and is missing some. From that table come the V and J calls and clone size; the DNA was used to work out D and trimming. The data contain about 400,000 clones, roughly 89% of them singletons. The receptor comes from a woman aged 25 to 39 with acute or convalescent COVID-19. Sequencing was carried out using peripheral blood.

The CDR3 spells CASSREGAFQETQYF. CDR3 sequence (DNA): TGTGCCAGTAGCCGAGAGGGGGCCTTCCAAGAGACCCAGTACTTC. This chain uses TRBV19 with TRBJ2-5, with TRBD1 identical over 7 bases. The V gene's germline CDR1 is LNHDA and CDR2 SQIVND (reference sequence). The V gene end was trimmed by 6 bases and the J gene end by 1 base; junction bases not matched to a gene: 8. This CDR3 spans 15 amino acids.